Below, one TCR beta chain is given with its context. Clones were sequenced by immunoSEQ multiplex PCR, and TCRdb holds only the in-frame ones, with some missing. Found here are around 200,000 clones, around 84% of them singletons; the top ten hold around 7.4%. This sample stems from a study of blood T cell repertoires in COVID-19. Study overall: Sample material is recorded as cDNA or gDNA derived from T cells, B-cell-depleted T cells, or PBMCs.

The sequence was collected from a middle-aged woman with acute COVID-19. Material: PBMCs or T cells enriched from blood (not recorded which).

The CDR3 spells CASSPNRGLAGRDTQYF. CDR3 DNA: TGTGCCAGCAGTCCAAACCGGGGACTAGCGGGGAGAGATACGCAGTATTTT. The J gene is TRBJ2-3, the V gene TRBV27; 13 nucleotides agree with TRBD2. Germline CDR1 is MNHEY and CDR2 is SMNVEV (reference sequence). V lost 5 bases to trimming and J lost 5 bases; unmatched junction nucleotides: 10. CDR3 length equals 17 residues.